The source of this TCR beta chain is a study of Graves' ophthalmopathy and Graves' hyperthyroidism. Broader study findings: Between ophthalmopathy and stable hyperthyroidism, a 13-signature model drew a separation with approximately 87% sensitivity and 81.08% specificity.

Lactation, pregnancy, uncontrolled infections and other autoimmune diseases were all grounds for excluding patients. Reliance was placed on clinical symptoms, serum thyroxine, TRAb, thyroid ultrasound and orbital computed tomography for diagnosis. The PBMCs originated from around 9.7 ml of fresh peripheral blood. TCR beta CDR3 amplification used RNA transcripts. Following a first-round RT-PCR that used HTBI primers, a second-round multiplex PCR was carried out. TCRdb re-analysed the multiplex PCR reads in MiXCR, keeping a single row per CDR3 protein. Of about 740,000 distinct CDR3 sequences listed, approximately 40% are singletons. There are 12 residues in the CDR3. V shed 8 bases and J 5 bases; nucleotides not matched to a gene: 3. Germline-derived CDR1 and CDR2 are MGHDK and SYGVNS. In its sample, this clonotype was seen many times. Its antigen is not known.

This TCR was sampled from an adult man with Graves' ophthalmopathy. Input material: peripheral blood. The chain links TRBV25-1 to TRBJ1-1; 9 nucleotides line up with TRBD1. As DNA, the CDR3 is TGTGCCAGCGGGACAGGGTTAACTGAAGCTTTCTTT. Protein: CASGTGLTEAFF. Combining the CDR3 with reference TRBV25-1 and TRBJ1-1 gives the whole variable domain EADIYQTPRYLVIGTGKKITLECSQTMGHDKMYWYQQDPGMELHLIHYSYGVNSTEKGDLSSESTVSRIRTEHFPLTLESARPSHTSQYLCASGTGLTEAFFGQGTRLTVV.